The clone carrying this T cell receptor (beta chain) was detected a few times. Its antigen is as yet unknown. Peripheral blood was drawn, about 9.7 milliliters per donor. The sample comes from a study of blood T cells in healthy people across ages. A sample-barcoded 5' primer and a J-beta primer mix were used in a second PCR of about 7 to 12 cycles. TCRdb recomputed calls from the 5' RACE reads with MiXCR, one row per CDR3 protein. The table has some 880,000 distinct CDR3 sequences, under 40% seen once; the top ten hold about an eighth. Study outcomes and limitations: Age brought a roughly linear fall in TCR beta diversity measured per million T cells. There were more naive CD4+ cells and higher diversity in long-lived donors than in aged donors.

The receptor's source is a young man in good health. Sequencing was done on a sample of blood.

CDR3 coding DNA: TGTGCCAGCAGCCAAGATCAGACTTATAATTCACCCCTCCACTTT. Translating gives CASSQDQTYNSPLHF. J is TRBJ1-6 and V is TRBV4-2; D call uncertain. Germline V gene sequence: CDR1 LGHNA, CDR2 YNFKEQ. The CDR3 is 15 amino acids. V was cut by 0 bases and J by 4 bases, with 7 bases left in between.